The 28 T cell receptor beta chains below were found in one sample sequenced in a study of shared clonotypes between healthy human individuals. Clones were read by immunoSEQ multiplex PCR, and TCRdb kept only the in-frame ones, dropping some. The sample has roughly 1,500,000 clones; around 98% are singletons. The sample comprised naive CD4+ T cells sorted from blood. The subset is: CD45RA+ positively selected. Receptors were obtained from a man aged 25 to 45 in good health.

The rearrangement joins TRBV2 to TRBJ1-2; D is undetermined. Per the germline V gene, CDR1 is SNHLY and CDR2 is FYNNEI. Trimming left V 7 bases short and J 2 bases short, with 11 bases between. The CDR3 runs 13 residues. In DNA, the CDR3 is TGTGCCAGCAAATTTCCGCAGAACTATGGCTACACCTTC. This gives the protein CASKFPQNYGYTF.

The sample holds one count of this clone. The rearrangement links TRBV7-9 to TRBJ1-1, with 12 bases matching TRBD1. The germline gives CDR1 SEHNR, CDR2 FQNEAQ (reference sequence). Trimming at V came to 4 bases and at J to 4 bases, leaving 16 bases not matched to a gene. The CDR3 has 19 residues. CDR3 nucleotide sequence: TGTGCCAGCAGCTCTACCTTTCCCCGGGACAGGGGGCGCGGCACTGAAGCTTTCTTT. It yields the protein CASSSTFPRDRGRGTEAFF. Full variable domain (rest looked up from reference TRBV7-9 and TRBJ1-1): DTGVSQNPRHKITKRGQNVTFRCDPISEHNRLYWYRQTLGQGPEFLTYFQNEAQLEKSRLLSDRFSAERPKGSFSTLEIQRTEQGDSAMYLCASSSTFPRDRGRGTEAFFGQGTRLTVV.

The V call is TRBV12-5, the J call TRBJ2-5; TRBD1 might be the D (5 bases). The V and J ends lost 5 bases and 5 bases respectively, with 18 bases between them. Germline assignment: CDR1 LGHNT and CDR2 FRNRAP. The CDR3 loop spans 15 amino acids. Here the CDR3 DNA reads TGTGCTAGTGGTCTAGGGGCCCGCCTCGCGGAGACCCAGTACTTC. It codes for CASGLGARLAETQYF.

To note about this clone: At one boundary the junction diverges from the germline segment, which might be a read error. This chain uses TRBV28 with TRBJ2-5; perhaps TRBD2 as D (8 bases). CDR3 length equals 14 residues. The V gene's germline CDR1 is MDHEN and CDR2 SYDVKM. CDR3 sequence reads: CASSLGGTGTRGHF. DNA of the CDR3: TGTGCCAGCAGTTTAGGGGGTACCGGGACTAGGGGGCACTTC.

V usage is TRBV18 and J usage is TRBJ1-1; D may be TRBD1 (5 bases). This CDR3 has 14 amino acids. Per germline, CDR1 KGHSH and CDR2 LQKENI. Trimming left V 5 bases short and J 6 bases short, with 16 bases between. The CDR3 reads CASSEKRGFSEAFF. CDR3 sequence (DNA): TGTGCCAGCTCAGAAAAAAGGGGTTTTTCTGAAGCTTTCTTT.

The chain is built from TRBV9 and TRBJ2-5; 7 bases map to TRBD1. The germline gives CDR1 SGDLS, CDR2 YYNGEE. This CDR3 is 14 amino acids long. J lost 5 bases, V lost 1 base, and 5 bases had no gene match. CDR3 DNA sequence: TGTGCCAGCAGCGTATCAGGGGACAGTGAGACCCAGTACTTC. Translated: CASSVSGDSETQYF.

The chain carries TRBV2 and TRBJ2-1, with TRBD2 matching 11 bases. CDR1 SNHLY and CDR2 FYNNEI come from the germline V gene. V lost 4 bases to trimming and J lost 5 bases; unmatched junction nucleotides: 1. This CDR3 has 14 amino acids. This chain's CDR3 is CASSVTSGDNEQFF. In nucleotides, the CDR3 is TGTGCCAGCAGTGTGACTAGCGGGGACAATGAGCAGTTCTTC. Complete variable domain (other parts from reference TRBV2 and TRBJ2-1): EPEVTQTPSHQVTQMGQEVILRCVPISNHLYFYWYRQILGQKVEFLVSFYNNEISEKSEIFDDQFSVERPDGSNFTLKIRSTKLEDSAMYFCASSVTSGDNEQFFGPGTRLTVL.

The chain joins TRBV6-1 to TRBJ1-1, with TRBD1 identical over 9 bases. The J segment lost 5 bases and the V segment lost 4 bases, leaving 5 bases of the junction unmatched. Germline V CDR1 and CDR2: MNHNS, SASEGT. This CDR3 contains 14 residues. The CDR3 bases are TGTGCCAGCAGTGCCCGGGACAGGGTTACTGAAGCTTTCTTT. Translated, it gives CASSARDRVTEAFF.

The chain has TRBV29-1 and TRBJ2-7, with D tentatively TRBD2 (6 bases). Germline loops: CDR1 SQVTM, CDR2 ANQGSEA. Between the trimmed V and J ends, which lost 1 base and 4 bases, there was a span of 14 bases. The CDR3 spans 14 residues. The CDR3 loop reads CSVEVAGIRYEQYF. The CDR3 coding sequence is TGCAGCGTTGAAGTCGCGGGGATTAGGTACGAGCAGTACTTC.

The gene calls are TRBV5-1 and TRBJ2-5, with TRBD2 matching over 9 bases. The CDR3 loop spans 14 amino acids. The V segment lost 4 bases and the J segment 3 bases; nucleotides outside the gene matches: 4. Germline assignment: CDR1 SGHRS and CDR2 YFSETQ. The CDR3 DNA reads as TGCGCCAGCAGCACGACTAGCGGTGAAGAGACCCAGTACTTC. Amino acids: CASSTTSGEETQYF.

The chain is built from TRBV10-1 and TRBJ2-1; 8 bases map to TRBD2. There are 14 residues in the CDR3. V shed 5 bases, J shed 9 bases, and the junction held 9 bases outside the gene matches. Germline CDR1 is WNHNN and CDR2 is SYGVQD (reference sequence). DNA for the CDR3: TGCGCCAGCAGTCCAAAGAGCGGGAGCGGTGAGCAGTTCTTC. Residues: CASSPKSGSGEQFF.

As regards this clone: The sample contains more than one DNA sequence encoding this CDR3. The chain joins TRBV9 to TRBJ2-5, with a possible D match to TRBD2 (6 bases). V was clipped by 3 bases and J by 5 bases, with 14 bases between them. CDR3 length: 14 residues. Germline-derived CDR1 and CDR2 are SGDLS and YYNGEE. The chain's CDR3 is CASSAGTRGETQYF. Here the CDR3 DNA reads TGTGCCAGCAGCGCCGGGACCCGGGGGGAGACCCAGTACTTC.

In DNA form, the CDR3 reads TGTGCCAGCAGCAGCGGACAGGCCCGACTCGGGCAGTACTTC. Translation: CASSSGQARLGQYF. J is TRBJ2-7 and V is TRBV5-5, with 7 bases that match TRBD1. V lost 4 bases, J lost 9 bases, and 13 bases stayed unmatched. Per germline, CDR1 SGHKS and CDR2 YYEKEE (reference sequence). The CDR3 sequence is 14 residues long.

J is TRBJ2-4 and V is TRBV5-1; a possible D gene is TRBD1 (6 bases). The CDR3 is made up of 15 amino acids. V was shortened by 2 bases and J by 4 bases, with 13 bases between the two germline ends. Germline lookup yields CDR1 SGHRS and CDR2 YFSETQ. CDR3 nucleotides: TGCGCCAGCAGCTTACCGGACAGACAGAAAAACATTCAGTACTTC. This sequence encodes CASSLPDRQKNIQYF.

The V call is TRBV6-5, the J call TRBJ1-2, with no clear D. CDR3 length equals 15 residues. Trimming took 1 base from V and 8 from J, leaving 17 bases between them. Germline V gene data show CDR1 as MNHEY and CDR2 as SVGAGI. The CDR3 region is CASSYYSMGSEGYTF. As DNA, the CDR3 is TGTGCCAGCAGTTACTACTCTATGGGGTCGGAAGGCTACACCTTC.

This clone was observed once. The chain has TRBV6-5 and TRBJ1-1; no firm D call. CDR1 is MNHEY and CDR2 is SVGAGI in the germline V gene. The CDR3 has 14 residues. V lost 0 bases to trimming and J lost 5 bases, with 10 bases between them. This chain's CDR3 is CASSYSDRVTEAFF. The CDR3 nucleotides read TGTGCCAGCAGTTACTCTGATAGGGTGACTGAAGCTTTCTTT.

This clone was detected once. The chain has TRBV18 and TRBJ2-1, with 10 bases fitting TRBD2. Trimming removed 4 bases from V and 5 bases from J; junction bases left unmatched: 8. This CDR3 has 16 residues. Per germline, CDR1 KGHSH and CDR2 LQKENI. The CDR3 coding sequence is TGTGCCAGCTCACAAGCCGGGACTAGCGTTAACAATGAGCAGTTCTTC. The encoded protein is CASSQAGTSVNNEQFF.

The rearrangement uses TRBV19 and TRBJ1-5; D is ambiguous. The germline CDR1 and CDR2 sequences are LNHDA and SQIVND (reference sequence). The length of the CDR3 is 16 residues. V was cut by 3 bases and J by 6 bases, with 18 bases left in between. The CDR3 coding sequence is TGTGCCAGTAGTATTCGTTGGTCTCAAGGGAGTCAGCCCCAGCATTTT. It specifies CASSIRWSQGSQPQHF.

J is TRBJ1-4 and V is TRBV7-2, with 8 bases matching TRBD1. The length of the CDR3 is 13 residues. Germline assignment: CDR1 SGHTA and CDR2 FQGNSA. V trimming: 6 bases; J trimming: 8 bases; junction bases outside the gene matches: 5. The CDR3 loop reads CASSKGQAEKLFF. CDR3 nucleotides: TGTGCCAGCAGTAAGGGACAGGCGGAAAAACTGTTTTTT.

This clone showed up just once. The chain employs TRBV4-1 and TRBJ2-2, with 7 bases identical to TRBD1. J gave up 2 bases and V 1 base, and 4 bases lay outside the gene matches. Germline CDR1 MGHRA, CDR2 YSYEKL. The CDR3 is 16 residues long. The CDR3 protein is CASSQGNRGNTGELFF. The CDR3 DNA reads TGCGCCAGCAGCCAAGGGAACAGGGGTAACACCGGGGAGCTGTTTTTT.

Of note for this clone: Other nucleotide sequences from this sample produce the same CDR3. The chain uses TRBV19 and TRBJ2-3; D might be TRBD1 (5 bases). Trimming cost V 3 bases and J 0 bases, with 10 bases left between them. The CDR3 totals 15 residues. Germline V gives CDR1 LNHDA, CDR2 SQIVND (reference sequence). The CDR3 sequence is CASSILGASTDTQYF. In nucleotides, the CDR3 is TGTGCCAGTAGTATTTTAGGGGCGAGCACAGATACGCAGTATTTT.

The chain is built from TRBV29-1 and TRBJ2-7, with 10 bases aligning to TRBD2. The ends lost 8 bases at V and 4 bases at J; junction bases unmatched: 5. The CDR3 runs to 12 residues. Germline-derived CDR1 and CDR2 are SQVTM and ANQGSEA. The CDR3 nucleotides read TGCAGCACCCGGACTAGCGGTTACGAGCAGTACTTC. It specifies CSTRTSGYEQYF.

The genes are TRBV29-1 and TRBJ2-7; unclear D gene. Deletions cut 7 bases from V and 0 bases from J, with 13 bases between. The CDR3 covers 13 residues. Germline CDR1 and CDR2: SQVTM and ANQGSEA. As DNA, the CDR3 is TGCAGCGAGATCACCCCAAGCTCCTACGAGCAGTACTTC. Its protein product is CSEITPSSYEQYF.

The chain couples TRBV7-2 to TRBJ1-2; TRBD1 matches at 9 bases. V dropped 4 bases and J dropped 4; count of bases not matched to a gene: 7. The length of the CDR3 is 15 residues. Germline V gene sequence: CDR1 SGHTA, CDR2 FQGNSA. The CDR3 coding sequence is TGTGCCAGCAGCTCACGGACGGGACAGGGCTATGGCTACACCTTC. Protein sequence: CASSSRTGQGYGYTF.

J is TRBJ1-2 and V is TRBV18; maybe TRBD1 (6 bases). The germline V gene has CDR1 KGHSH and CDR2 LQKENI. With 3 bases removed from V and 8 bases from J, the gap between germline ends came to 25 bases. The CDR3 is 17 residues long. CDR3 bases: TGTGCCAGCTCACCCAGAGGCAGGGCAGGGGTGGTTGACGGCTACACCTTC. It specifies CASSPRGRAGVVDGYTF. The full variable domain, its missing parts supplied by reference TRBV18 and TRBJ1-2, is NAGVMQNPRHLVRRRGQEARLRCSPMKGHSHVYWYRQLPEEGLKFMVYLQKENIIDESGMPKERFSAEFPKEGPSILRIQQVVRGDSAAYFCASSPRGRAGVVDGYTFGSGTRLTVV.

DNA for the CDR3: TGCGCCAGCAGCTCTGGAGTACTAGCGGGAGAAGGCGGGGAGCTGTTTTTT. Translating gives CASSSGVLAGEGGELFF. This rearrangement joins TRBV5-1 to TRBJ2-2; 11 nucleotides align to TRBD2. This CDR3 spans 17 amino acids. J gave up 7 bases and V 3 bases, and 11 bases lay outside the gene matches. The V gene's germline CDR1 is SGHRS and CDR2 YFSETQ.

The V gene is TRBV6-5, the J gene TRBJ1-1; D remains ambiguous. Per the germline V gene, CDR1 is MNHEY and CDR2 is SVGAGI. The ends were cut back, 5 bases at V and 6 bases at J, with 10 bases in the middle. CDR3 length equals 12 residues. This CDR3 reads CASSARGAEAFF. In DNA form, the CDR3 reads TGTGCCAGCAGTGCACGAGGCGCTGAAGCTTTCTTT.

This rearrangement joins TRBV30 to TRBJ2-2; D gene ambiguous. CDR3 size: 13 residues. V was trimmed by 0 bases and J by 4 bases, leaving 6 bases between them. Germline V gives CDR1 GTSNPN, CDR2 SVGIG (reference sequence). CDR3 coding DNA: TGTGCCTGGAGTGTACTGGTCACCGGGGAGCTGTTTTTT. It is translated as CAWSVLVTGELFF.